Each of the 27 T cell receptor beta chains below was sequenced from the same sample in a study of cytomegalovirus exposure and HLA in healthy donors. The study ran its PCR with 60 Vbeta and 13 Jbeta primers. Assay: immunoSEQ multiplex PCR; the TCRdb copy retains only in-frame clones and omits some. The table includes 150,000 to 200,000 clones, roughly 70% detected once. The sequencing input was PBMCs. These receptor sequences come from a woman in her late teens or twenties in good health and CMV-seropositive.

This CDR3 is CSAADRAEQYF. CDR3 in DNA: TGCAGTGCCGCCGACAGGGCCGAGCAGTACTTC. The chain joins TRBV20-1 to TRBJ2-7, with 7 bases matching TRBD1. The CDR3 runs to 11 residues. V dropped 6 bases and J dropped 6; count of bases not matched to a gene: 5. Germline-derived CDR1 and CDR2 are DFQATT and SNEGSKA (reference sequence).

The V gene is TRBV30, the J gene TRBJ2-3; D gene unclear. CDR3 length equals 13 residues. V lost 3 bases and J lost 5, with 12 bases in between. The germline V gene encodes CDR1 GTSNPN and CDR2 SVGIG (reference sequence). The CDR3 coding sequence is TGTGCCTGGAGCCGCTCGAGTGGAGATACGCAGTATTTT. Translated: CAWSRSSGDTQYF. Together with reference TRBV30 and TRBJ2-3, the CDR3 gives the full variable domain: SQTIHQWPATLVQPVGSPLSLECTVEGTSNPNLYWYRQAAGRGLQLLFYSVGIGQISSEVPQNLSASRPQDRQFILSSKKLLLSDSGFYLCAWSRSSGDTQYFGPGTRLTVL.

This clone appeared a few times. The J gene is TRBJ1-5, the V gene TRBV18, with 8 bases fitting TRBD1. The V and J ends lost 5 bases and 0 bases, in that order; junction bases with no gene match: 6. Looked up from germline, CDR1 is KGHSH and CDR2 is LQKENI. The CDR3 consists of 16 residues. The CDR3 sequence: CASSGDRRFSNQPQHF. Written as DNA, the CDR3 is TGTGCCAGCTCAGGGGACAGGAGATTTAGCAATCAGCCCCAGCATTTT. The full variable domain, in which reference TRBV18 and TRBJ1-5 provide the parts outside the CDR3, is NAGVMQNPRHLVRRRGQEARLRCSPMKGHSHVYWYRQLPEEGLKFMVYLQKENIIDESGMPKERFSAEFPKEGPSILRIQQVVRGDSAAYFCASSGDRRFSNQPQHFGDGTRLSIL.

CDR3 in amino acids: CASSLLRETYEQYF. Here the CDR3 DNA reads TGTGCCAGCAGCCTCCTCCGGGAGACGTACGAGCAGTACTTC. J is TRBJ2-7 and V is TRBV2, with D tentatively TRBD2 (6 bases). V gave up 6 bases and J gave up 4 bases, with 16 bases separating them. The CDR3 has 14 amino acids. Germline V lookup: CDR1 SNHLY, CDR2 FYNNEI.

This chain uses TRBV29-1 with TRBJ2-7; 8 positions agree with TRBD1. V lost 2 bases and J lost 3; bases outside the gene matches: 6. Germline V gene sequence: CDR1 SQVTM, CDR2 ANQGSEA. CDR3 size: 14 residues. The DNA for the CDR3 is TGCAGCGTTGAATGGGGGACAGGCGGCTACGAGCAGTACTTC. Encoded protein: CSVEWGTGGYEQYF.

This clone has more than one count but fewer than ten. The genes are TRBV7-9 and TRBJ1-3; possible D gene TRBD1, 5 bases. The CDR3 loop spans 16 amino acids. Germline CDR1 reads SEHNR; CDR2 reads FQNEAQ (reference sequence). Trimming cost V 2 bases and J 0 bases, with 11 bases left between them. In DNA form, the CDR3 reads TGTGCCAGCAGCTTAAATTCAGGGAACTCTGGAAACACCATATATTTT. Protein sequence: CASSLNSGNSGNTIYF.

The rearrangement joins TRBV4-3 to TRBJ2-2; D gene uncertain. This CDR3 contains 15 residues. Germline CDR1 LGHNA, CDR2 YSLEER. Trimming cost V 1 base and J 2 bases, with 8 bases left between them. The CDR3 region is CASSQVELNTGELFF. In DNA, the CDR3 is TGCGCCAGCAGCCAAGTTGAGCTAAACACCGGGGAGCTGTTTTTT.

This chain uses TRBV13 with TRBJ1-1; tentatively, D is TRBD1 (6 bases). This CDR3 has 13 amino acids. V lost 5 bases to trimming and J lost 4 bases, with 11 bases between them. Germline CDR1 reads PRHDT; CDR2 reads FYEKMQ (reference sequence). The CDR3 nucleotides are TGTGCCAGCAGCCAGAGGGGGACCACTGAAGCTTTCTTT. This gives the protein CASSQRGTTEAFF.

V is TRBV9 and J is TRBJ2-7; D may be TRBD2 (8 bases). The CDR3 runs to 17 residues. V was shortened by 4 bases and J by 0 bases, with 20 bases between the two germline ends. The V gene's germline CDR1 is SGDLS and CDR2 YYNGEE. CDR3 sequence: CASSPGGGTAISYEQYF. The CDR3 nucleotides read TGTGCCAGCAGCCCCGGGGGGGGGACAGCAATCTCCTACGAGCAGTACTTC.

The gene calls are TRBV28 and TRBJ1-5; D is undetermined. CDR3 size: 15 residues. V was shortened by 4 bases and J by 0 bases, with 10 bases between the two germline ends. Germline assignment: CDR1 MDHEN and CDR2 SYDVKM. The CDR3 protein is CASSSAGGSNQPQHF. In nucleotides, the CDR3 is TGTGCCAGCAGTTCCGCCGGTGGTAGCAATCAGCCCCAGCATTTT.

This clone has a handful of counts. This sequence joins TRBV9 and TRBJ1-2; maybe TRBD1 (6 bases). From germline, CDR1 is SGDLS and CDR2 YYNGEE. The CDR3 consists of 15 residues. The V end was cut by 3 bases, the J end by 4 bases, with 16 bases between. The CDR3 nucleotides read TGTGCCAGCAGCGATGGGACACGGAGTTTCTATGGCTACACCTTC. Its protein product is CASSDGTRSFYGYTF.

This chain joins TRBV15 and TRBJ1-5; possibly TRBD1 for D (5 bases). Trimming removed 5 bases from V and 4 bases from J, with 9 bases in between. This CDR3 spans 13 amino acids. Per germline, CDR1 LNHNV and CDR2 YYDKDF (reference sequence). The CDR3 sequence is CATSGQGNQPQHF. The CDR3, as DNA: TGTGCCACCAGCGGCCAGGGAAATCAGCCCCAGCATTTT.

Here the CDR3 reads CAWSAPTGLAGAGQYF. CDR3 DNA: TGTGCCTGGAGTGCCCCCACGGGGCTAGCGGGTGCGGGGCAGTACTTC. The rearrangement joins TRBV30 to TRBJ2-7; 8 nucleotides match TRBD2. The trim removed 1 base at V and 9 bases at J, leaving 17 bases unmatched. Germline values: CDR1 GTSNPN, CDR2 SVGIG (reference sequence). The CDR3 covers 16 residues.

The rearrangement uses TRBV18 and TRBJ2-2; TRBD1 matches at 9 bases. CDR1 is KGHSH, CDR2 LQKENI, per germline. Trimming at V came to 4 bases and at J to 2 bases, leaving 11 bases not matched to a gene. This CDR3 contains 18 residues. The CDR3 region is CASSRLSMGQGNTGELFF. The CDR3 DNA is TGTGCCAGCTCACGACTATCGATGGGACAGGGTAACACCGGGGAGCTGTTTTTT.

The chain joins TRBV18 to TRBJ2-7; 7 bases agree with TRBD1. The CDR3 is 16 amino acids. Germline-derived CDR1 and CDR2 are KGHSH and LQKENI. The V segment lost 6 bases and the J segment 5 bases; nucleotides outside the gene matches: 16. CDR3 protein: CASSFGGTGVLDEQYF. The CDR3, as DNA: TGTGCCAGCTCCTTTGGGGGTACAGGGGTGTTGGACGAGCAGTACTTC.

This chain joins TRBV6-5 and TRBJ1-3, with D unclear. Germline CDR1 and CDR2: MNHEY and SVGAGI. Trimming pared 0 bases from V and 0 bases from J, leaving 9 bases between. CDR3 length: 16 residues. CDR3 amino acids: CASSYSTRNSGNTIYF. In nucleotides, the CDR3 is TGTGCCAGCAGTTACTCGACCAGGAACTCTGGAAACACCATATATTTT.

The chain combines TRBV27 with TRBJ2-5; 8 bases agree with TRBD1. Matching the DNA end better, TRBJ2-7 makes the J call doubtful. In germline, CDR1 is MNHEY, CDR2 SMNVEV (reference sequence). The CDR3 consists of 16 residues. Written as DNA, the CDR3 is TGTGCCAGCAGGAGAGAAGGGACAGGATATTCCTACGAGCAGTACTTC. Its translation is CASRREGTGYSYEQYF.

The rearrangement links TRBV6-5 to TRBJ1-1, with 8 bases matching TRBD1. Losses at the gene ends were 5 bases for V and 11 bases for J; bases not matched to a gene: 10. The CDR3 spans 13 residues. Germline loops: CDR1 MNHEY, CDR2 SVGAGI. CDR3 nucleotide sequence: TGTGCCAGCAGTCCGGACAGGGAAGCTGCGGCTTTCTTT. Amino acids: CASSPDREAAAFF.

V and J are TRBV10-3 and TRBJ2-7; no clear D. This CDR3 spans 12 amino acids. V was shortened by 10 bases and J by 1 base, with 11 bases between the two germline ends. Germline lookup yields CDR1 ENHRY and CDR2 SYGVKD. CDR3 sequence: CATQQLSYEQYF. Here the CDR3 DNA reads TGTGCCACGCAACAGCTTTCCTACGAGCAGTACTTC.

CDR3 bases: TGCGCCAGCAGCCAAGATTCAGGGGAAGGGGAGCAGTACTTC. Protein: CASSQDSGEGEQYF. The chain couples TRBV4-3 to TRBJ2-7; tentatively, D is TRBD1 (6 bases). V was trimmed by 0 bases and J by 7 bases, leaving 13 bases between them. The CDR3 has 14 amino acids. Germline V CDR1 and CDR2: LGHNA, YSLEER.

The gene calls are TRBV30 and TRBJ2-5; tentatively, D is TRBD2 (6 bases). The germline V gene has CDR1 GTSNPN and CDR2 SVGIG (reference sequence). The CDR3 has 14 residues. Trimming removed 0 bases at V and 11 bases at J, with 19 bases between. The CDR3 sequence is CAWSVGQGLSEQYF. CDR3 nucleotides: TGTGCCTGGAGTGTAGGGCAGGGACTGAGTGAGCAGTACTTC.

A single count supports this clone. This chain connects TRBV6-5 to TRBJ1-3; 9 bases fit TRBD1. The CDR3 runs to 13 residues. CDR1 is MNHEY and CDR2 is SVGAGI in the germline V gene. Trimming at V came to 8 bases and at J to 2 bases, leaving 1 base not matched to a gene. In DNA form, the CDR3 reads TGTGCCAGCCGGGACAGGGCTGGAAACACCATATATTTT. As protein: CASRDRAGNTIYF.

The chain is built from TRBV5-1 and TRBJ2-1; 7 bases match TRBD2. Unmatched junction bases numbered 17, after V lost 4 bases and J lost 7 bases. The CDR3 length is 17 residues. CDR1 and CDR2 from the germline V gene are SGHRS and YFSETQ. The CDR3 DNA follows: TGCGCCAGCAGCCTGGAACCCGTTGTGGGCGGGGGAAATGAGCAGTTCTTC. It specifies CASSLEPVVGGGNEQFF.

The rearrangement joins TRBV2 to TRBJ1-1; perhaps TRBD1 as D (5 bases). The germline V gene has CDR1 SNHLY and CDR2 FYNNEI. V shed 6 bases and J shed 1 base, with 12 bases lying between them. The CDR3 contains 14 residues. Here the CDR3 reads CASRKGARNTEAFF. DNA of the CDR3: TGTGCCAGCAGAAAAGGGGCTAGGAACACTGAAGCTTTCTTT.

The chain employs TRBV15 and TRBJ2-5; tentative D call: TRBD1 (7 bases). V lost 4 bases and J 5 bases, leaving 14 bases between the germline ends. The V gene's germline CDR1 is LNHNV and CDR2 YYDKDF (reference sequence). The CDR3 contains 14 residues. As DNA, the CDR3 is TGTGCCACCAGCAAACAGGGGAGGTGGGAGACCCAGTACTTC. Amino acids: CATSKQGRWETQYF.

The J gene is TRBJ2-1, the V gene TRBV19, with TRBD2 identical over 9 bases. Germline V gene sequence: CDR1 LNHDA, CDR2 SQIVND (reference sequence). The CDR3 has 15 amino acids. V gave up 6 bases and J gave up 7 bases; unmatched junction bases: 10. CDR3 sequence reads: CASSREGLARNEQFF. Here the CDR3 DNA reads TGTGCCAGTAGCCGTGAGGGACTAGCTAGGAATGAGCAGTTCTTC.

This clone was recorded only once. This sequence joins TRBV19 and TRBJ1-5; TRBD1 is a possible D gene (6 bases). V lost 2 bases to trimming and J lost 5 bases, with 7 bases between them. The CDR3 runs to 13 residues. CDR1 is LNHDA and CDR2 is SQIVND in the germline V gene (reference sequence). The CDR3 coding sequence is TGTGCCAGTAGTATAAACAGGGATCAGCCCCAGCATTTT. As protein: CASSINRDQPQHF.